This T cell receptor beta chain is from a study of breast tumors, draining lymph nodes, adjacent tissues. Study-level results: Compared with lymph nodes, tumors were less diverse; compared with nontumor tissue, more. The data were judged consistent with most tumor T cells coming from lymph node and expanding in tumor.

This clonotype was seen many times. Antigen unknown. The CDR3 covers 15 residues. V was clipped by 3 bases and J by 4 bases; unmatched bases: 3. Germline V gene lookup returns CDR1 SGHVS and CDR2 FQNEAQ. Axillary draining lymph nodes of breast cancer patients supplied the node samples. From the multiplex PCR reads, TCRdb called clonotypes with MiXCR, one entry per CDR3 protein. The table shows a few hundred thousand distinct CDR3 sequences, with under 40% occurring only once. The sequencing input was axillary lymph node tissue. The chain recombines TRBV7-8 with TRBJ2-3; 11 bases are a match to TRBD1. The receptor's source is a female donor with breast cancer. Some clones in this sample may be carry-over from other donors' samples. The CDR3 sequence: CASSFWTGGSDTQYF. DNA of the CDR3: TGTGCCAGCAGCTTCTGGACAGGGGGCTCAGATACGCAGTATTTT.